The 10 T cell receptor beta chains in this list originate from one sample, sequenced in a study of blood T cell repertoires in COVID-19. TCRdb keeps only in-frame clones here, not all; method: immunoSEQ multiplex PCR. The sample holds under 200,000 clones, approximately 91% seen once. Sample: peripheral blood. The receptor source for this set is a man aged 18 to 30 with acute or convalescent COVID-19.

The gene calls are TRBV5-1 and TRBJ2-1; TRBD1 matches 7 bases. Looked up from germline, CDR1 is SGHRS and CDR2 is YFSETQ. This CDR3 has 16 residues. V lost 4 bases, J lost 4 bases, and 11 bases stayed unmatched. The CDR3 bases are TGCGCCAGCAGCGTGCAACCGGGACAGAGTTACAATGAGCAGTTCTTC. This sequence encodes CASSVQPGQSYNEQFF. Filled out from reference TRBV5-1 and TRBJ2-1, the complete variable domain reads KAGVTQTPRYLIKTRGQQVTLSCSPISGHRSVSWYQQTPGQGLQFLFEYFSETQRNKGNFPGRFSGRQFSNSRSEMNVSTLELGDSALYLCASSVQPGQSYNEQFFGPGTRLTVL.

The genes are TRBV30 and TRBJ2-7; D is perhaps TRBD2 (6 bases). Trimming shortened V by 4 bases and J by 3 bases, and 16 bases separated the two germline ends. Germline V CDR1 and CDR2: GTSNPN, SVGIG (reference sequence). The CDR3 is 14 residues long. CDR3 region: CAWKNGGGRYEQYF. The CDR3 DNA is TGTGCCTGGAAGAACGGGGGAGGACGCTACGAGCAGTACTTC. Combining the CDR3 with reference TRBV30 and TRBJ2-7 gives the whole variable domain SQTIHQWPATLVQPVGSPLSLECTVEGTSNPNLYWYRQAAGRGLQLLFYSVGIGQISSEVPQNLSASRPQDRQFILSSKKLLLSDSGFYLCAWKNGGGRYEQYFGPGTRLTVT.

The chain links TRBV9 to TRBJ2-1, with a tentative D call TRBD2 (5 bases). This CDR3 contains 19 residues. The V and J ends lost 0 bases and 1 base respectively, with 20 bases between them. In germline, CDR1 is SGDLS, CDR2 YYNGEE. CDR3 sequence reads: CASSVDSGTPWGSYNEQFF. CDR3 sequence (DNA): TGTGCCAGCAGCGTAGACAGCGGAACCCCATGGGGATCCTACAATGAGCAGTTCTTC.

The chain couples TRBV19 to TRBJ1-5; TRBD1 might be the D (5 bases). This CDR3 has 15 amino acids. Looked up from germline, CDR1 is LNHDA and CDR2 is SQIVND (reference sequence). V was shortened by 5 bases and J by 2 bases, with 13 bases between the two germline ends. The CDR3 is CASSPRRGGNQPQHF. In DNA, the CDR3 is TGTGCCAGTAGTCCGCGGAGGGGAGGCAATCAGCCCCAGCATTTT. The full variable domain, in which reference TRBV19 and TRBJ1-5 provide the parts outside the CDR3, is DGGITQSPKYLFRKEGQNVTLSCEQNLNHDAMYWYRQDPGQGLRLIYYSQIVNDFQKGDIAEGYSVSREKKESFPLTVTSAQKNPTAFYLCASSPRRGGNQPQHFGDGTRLSIL.

The chain is built from TRBV7-8 and TRBJ2-2, with no clear D. The ends were cut back, 0 bases at V and 5 bases at J, with 10 bases in the middle. Germline-derived CDR1 and CDR2 are SGHVS and FQNEAQ. This CDR3 contains 15 residues. The CDR3 loop is CASSLAHAATGELFF. The CDR3 region has the DNA TGTGCCAGCAGCTTAGCACACGCGGCAACCGGGGAGCTGTTTTTT. Combining the CDR3 with reference TRBV7-8 and TRBJ2-2 gives the whole variable domain GAGVSQSPRYKVAKRGQDVALRCDPISGHVSLFWYQQALGQGPEFLTYFQNEAQLDKSGLPSDRFFAERPEGSVSTLKIQRTQQEDSAVYLCASSLAHAATGELFFGEGSRLTVL.

The chain has TRBV24-1 and TRBJ2-5, with 13 bases identical to TRBD2. CDR1 is KGHDR, CDR2 SFDVKD, per germline. The CDR3 is 17 residues long. With 7 bases clipped from V and 5 bases from J, the junction kept 12 bases outside the gene matches. The CDR3 is CATSPGLAGRRAETQYF. CDR3 DNA: TGTGCCACCAGCCCGGGACTAGCGGGACGTCGGGCGGAGACCCAGTACTTC.

The chain joins TRBV27 to TRBJ1-1; possible D gene TRBD1, 5 bases. Germline V CDR1 and CDR2: MNHEY, SMNVEV (reference sequence). V lost 8 bases and J lost 0, with 19 bases in between. The CDR3 has 16 amino acids. CDR3 protein: CASVLSWGGLNTEAFF. For the CDR3, the DNA is TGTGCCAGCGTTCTCTCTTGGGGGGGGTTGAACACTGAAGCTTTCTTT.

The V gene is TRBV4-2, the J gene TRBJ2-3, with 7 bases matching TRBD1. Germline values: CDR1 LGHNA, CDR2 YNFKEQ. V shed 4 bases and J 1 base; nucleotides not matched to a gene: 11. The CDR3 contains 17 residues. The DNA for the CDR3 is TGTGCCAGCAGCCTCGAAGCGAGGGGGCGCGGCACAGATACGCAGTATTTT. Translated, it gives CASSLEARGRGTDTQYF.

The J gene is TRBJ2-7, the V gene TRBV18, with TRBD1 identical over 8 bases. With V trimmed by 3 bases and J by 9 bases, 22 bases remained unmatched. CDR3 size: 18 residues. Germline-derived CDR1 and CDR2 are KGHSH and LQKENI. The CDR3 loop reads CASSPGTQSGTGVVGQYF. CDR3 DNA: TGTGCCAGCTCACCGGGCACCCAGTCCGGGACAGGTGTTGTTGGGCAGTACTTC.

The chain uses TRBV27 and TRBJ1-5; perhaps TRBD1 as D (6 bases). Germline V CDR1 and CDR2: MNHEY, SMNVEV (reference sequence). The ends were cut back, 8 bases at V and 0 bases at J, with 8 bases in the middle. This CDR3 comprises 13 residues. The CDR3 sequence: CASCRGSNQPQHF. The CDR3 DNA sequence: TGTGCCAGCTGCAGGGGTAGCAATCAGCCCCAGCATTTT.